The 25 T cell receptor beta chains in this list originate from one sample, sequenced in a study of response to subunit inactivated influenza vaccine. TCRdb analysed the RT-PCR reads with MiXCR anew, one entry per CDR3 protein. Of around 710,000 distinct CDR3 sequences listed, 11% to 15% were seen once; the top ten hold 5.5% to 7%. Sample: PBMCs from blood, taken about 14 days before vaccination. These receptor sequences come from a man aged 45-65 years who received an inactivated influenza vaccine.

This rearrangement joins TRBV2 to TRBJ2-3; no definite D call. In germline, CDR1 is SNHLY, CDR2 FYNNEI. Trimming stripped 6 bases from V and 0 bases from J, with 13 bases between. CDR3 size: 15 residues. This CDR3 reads CASSLQHLSTDTQYF. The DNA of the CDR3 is TGTGCCAGCAGCCTACAACATCTAAGCACAGATACGCAGTATTTT.

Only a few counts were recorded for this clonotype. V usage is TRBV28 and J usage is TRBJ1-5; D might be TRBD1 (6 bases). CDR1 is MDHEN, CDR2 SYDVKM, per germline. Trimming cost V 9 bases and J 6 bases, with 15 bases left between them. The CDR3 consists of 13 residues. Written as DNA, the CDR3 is TGTGCCAGTCACGCAGGGGTTGTTCAGCCCCAGCATTTT. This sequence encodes CASHAGVVQPQHF.

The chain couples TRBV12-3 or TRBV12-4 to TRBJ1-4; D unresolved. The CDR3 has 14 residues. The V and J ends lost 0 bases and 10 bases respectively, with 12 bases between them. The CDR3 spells CASSLAGLAVKLFF. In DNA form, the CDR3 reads TGTGCCAGCAGTTTAGCGGGGTTGGCGGTAAAACTGTTTTTT.

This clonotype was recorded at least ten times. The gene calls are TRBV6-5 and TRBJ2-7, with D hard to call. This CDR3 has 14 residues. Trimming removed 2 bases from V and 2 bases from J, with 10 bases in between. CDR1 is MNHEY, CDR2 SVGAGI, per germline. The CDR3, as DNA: TGTGCCAGCAGTTACCTGGACGGACCCTACGAGCAGTACTTC. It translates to CASSYLDGPYEQYF.

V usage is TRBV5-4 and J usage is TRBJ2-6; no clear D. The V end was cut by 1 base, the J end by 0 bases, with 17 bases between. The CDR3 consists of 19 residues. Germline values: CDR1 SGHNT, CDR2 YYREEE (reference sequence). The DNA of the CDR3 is TGTGCCAGCAGCTTGCGGTCCACAGAGTTGGTCTCTGGGGCCAACGTCCTGACTTTC. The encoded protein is CASSLRSTELVSGANVLTF.

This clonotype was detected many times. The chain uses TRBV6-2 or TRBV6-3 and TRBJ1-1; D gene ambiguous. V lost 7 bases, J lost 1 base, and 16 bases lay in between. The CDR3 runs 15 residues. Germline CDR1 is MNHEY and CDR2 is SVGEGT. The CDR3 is CASKTNAGWNTEAFF. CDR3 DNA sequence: TGTGCCAGCAAGACAAACGCGGGCTGGAACACTGAAGCTTTCTTT.

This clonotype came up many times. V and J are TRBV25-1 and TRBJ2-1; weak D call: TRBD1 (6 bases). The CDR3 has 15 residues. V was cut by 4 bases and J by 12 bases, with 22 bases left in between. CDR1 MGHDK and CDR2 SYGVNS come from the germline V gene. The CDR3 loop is CASSASRDILGRQFF. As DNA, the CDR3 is TGTGCCAGCAGTGCATCCCGGGACATCCTAGGGAGGCAGTTCTTC.

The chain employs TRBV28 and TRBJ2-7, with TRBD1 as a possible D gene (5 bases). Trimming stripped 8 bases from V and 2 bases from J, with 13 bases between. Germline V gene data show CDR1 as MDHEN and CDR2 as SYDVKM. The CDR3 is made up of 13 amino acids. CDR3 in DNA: TGTGCCAGCGGGCGGACACCTCCCTACGAGCAGTACTTC. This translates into CASGRTPPYEQYF.

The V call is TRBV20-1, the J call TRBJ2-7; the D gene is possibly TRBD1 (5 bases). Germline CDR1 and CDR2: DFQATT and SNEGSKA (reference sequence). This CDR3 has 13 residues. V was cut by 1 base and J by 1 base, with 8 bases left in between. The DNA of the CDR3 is TGCAGTGCTAGAGGGGGCAGATCCTACGAGCAGTACTTC. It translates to CSARGGRSYEQYF.

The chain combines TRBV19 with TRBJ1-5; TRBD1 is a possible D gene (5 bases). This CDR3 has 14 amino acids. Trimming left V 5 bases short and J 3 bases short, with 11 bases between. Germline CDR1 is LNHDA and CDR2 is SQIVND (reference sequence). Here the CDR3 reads CASSFQGLNQPQHF. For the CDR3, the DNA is TGTGCCAGTAGTTTCCAGGGACTCAATCAGCCCCAGCATTTT.

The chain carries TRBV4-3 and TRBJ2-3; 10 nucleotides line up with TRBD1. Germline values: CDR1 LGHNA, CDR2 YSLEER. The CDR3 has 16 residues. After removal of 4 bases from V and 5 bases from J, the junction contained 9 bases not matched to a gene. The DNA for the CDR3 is TGCGCCAGCAGCCTAAGAGGGGACAGGGGAGGAGATACGCAGTATTTT. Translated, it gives CASSLRGDRGGDTQYF.

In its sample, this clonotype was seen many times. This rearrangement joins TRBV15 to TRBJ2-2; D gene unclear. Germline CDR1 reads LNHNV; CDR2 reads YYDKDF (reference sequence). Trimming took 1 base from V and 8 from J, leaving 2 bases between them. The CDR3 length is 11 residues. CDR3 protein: CATSRVGELFF. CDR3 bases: TGTGCCACCAGCAGAGTTGGGGAGCTGTTTTTT.

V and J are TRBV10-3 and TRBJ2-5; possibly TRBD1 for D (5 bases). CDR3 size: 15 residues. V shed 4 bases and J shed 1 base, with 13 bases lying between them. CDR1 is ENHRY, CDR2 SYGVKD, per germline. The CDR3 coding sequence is TGTGCCATCAGTGGATCCGTAGGGGTCCAAGAGACCCAGTACTTC. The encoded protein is CAISGSVGVQETQYF.

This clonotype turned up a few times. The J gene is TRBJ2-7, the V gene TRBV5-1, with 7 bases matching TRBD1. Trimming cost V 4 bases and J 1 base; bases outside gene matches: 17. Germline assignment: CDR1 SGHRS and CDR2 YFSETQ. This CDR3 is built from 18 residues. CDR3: CASSPSRLRQGQSYEQYF. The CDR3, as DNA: TGCGCCAGCAGCCCCTCCCGGCTGCGACAGGGACAGTCCTACGAGCAGTACTTC.

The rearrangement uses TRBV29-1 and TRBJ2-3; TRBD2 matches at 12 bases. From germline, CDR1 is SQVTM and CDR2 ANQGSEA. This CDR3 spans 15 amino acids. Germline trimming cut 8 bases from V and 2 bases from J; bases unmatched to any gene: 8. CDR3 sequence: CSSRRTSGITDTQYF. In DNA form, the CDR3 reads TGCAGCTCCAGAAGGACTAGCGGGATCACAGATACGCAGTATTTT.

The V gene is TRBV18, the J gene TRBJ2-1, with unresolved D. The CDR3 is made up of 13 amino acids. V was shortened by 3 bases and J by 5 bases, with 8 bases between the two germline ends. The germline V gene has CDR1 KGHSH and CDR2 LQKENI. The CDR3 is CASSPDADNEQFF. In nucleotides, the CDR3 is TGTGCCAGCTCACCCGACGCCGACAATGAGCAGTTCTTC.

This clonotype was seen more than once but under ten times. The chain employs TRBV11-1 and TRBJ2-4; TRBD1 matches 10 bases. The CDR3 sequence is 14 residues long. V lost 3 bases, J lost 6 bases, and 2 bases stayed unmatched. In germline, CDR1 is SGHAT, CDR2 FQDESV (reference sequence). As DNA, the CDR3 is TGTGCCAGCAGCTTTAGGACAGGGGGAAACATTCAGTACTTC. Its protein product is CASSFRTGGNIQYF.

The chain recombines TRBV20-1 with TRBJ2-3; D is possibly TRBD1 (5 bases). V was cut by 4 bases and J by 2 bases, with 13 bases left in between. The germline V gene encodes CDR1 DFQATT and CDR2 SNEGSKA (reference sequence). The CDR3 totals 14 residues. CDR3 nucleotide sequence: TGCAGTGCTATATTTAGACAGCCCACAGATACGCAGTATTTT. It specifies CSAIFRQPTDTQYF.

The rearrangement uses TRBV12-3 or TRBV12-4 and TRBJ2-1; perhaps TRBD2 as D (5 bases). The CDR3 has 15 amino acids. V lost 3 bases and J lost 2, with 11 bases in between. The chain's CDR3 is CASSFGSPPYNEQFF. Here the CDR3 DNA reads TGTGCCAGCAGTTTTGGGAGCCCACCCTACAATGAGCAGTTCTTC.

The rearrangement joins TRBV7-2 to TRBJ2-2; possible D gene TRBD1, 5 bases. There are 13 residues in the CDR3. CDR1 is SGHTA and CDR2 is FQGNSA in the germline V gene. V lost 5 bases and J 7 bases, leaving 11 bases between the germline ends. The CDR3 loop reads CASSTREHGELFF. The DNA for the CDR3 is TGTGCCAGCAGCACCAGGGAACACGGGGAGCTGTTTTTT.

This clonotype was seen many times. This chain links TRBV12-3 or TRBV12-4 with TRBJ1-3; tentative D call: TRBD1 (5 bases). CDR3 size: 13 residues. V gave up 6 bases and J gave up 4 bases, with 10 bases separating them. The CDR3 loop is CASSQGQGNTIYF. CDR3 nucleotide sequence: TGTGCCAGCAGCCAAGGACAAGGAAACACCATATATTTT.

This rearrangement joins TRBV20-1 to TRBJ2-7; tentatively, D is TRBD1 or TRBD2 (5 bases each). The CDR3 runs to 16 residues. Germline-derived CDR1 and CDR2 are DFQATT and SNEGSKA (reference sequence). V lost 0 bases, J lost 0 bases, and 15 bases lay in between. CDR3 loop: CSARDTLGVYSYEQYF. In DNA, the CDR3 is TGCAGTGCTAGAGATACCCTGGGGGTGTACTCCTACGAGCAGTACTTC.

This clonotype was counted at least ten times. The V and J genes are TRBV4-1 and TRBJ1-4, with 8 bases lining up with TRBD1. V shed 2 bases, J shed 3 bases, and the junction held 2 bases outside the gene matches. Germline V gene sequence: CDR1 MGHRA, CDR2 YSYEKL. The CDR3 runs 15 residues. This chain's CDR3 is CASSQQGAPNEKLFF. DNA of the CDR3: TGCGCCAGCAGCCAACAGGGGGCTCCTAATGAAAAACTGTTTTTT.

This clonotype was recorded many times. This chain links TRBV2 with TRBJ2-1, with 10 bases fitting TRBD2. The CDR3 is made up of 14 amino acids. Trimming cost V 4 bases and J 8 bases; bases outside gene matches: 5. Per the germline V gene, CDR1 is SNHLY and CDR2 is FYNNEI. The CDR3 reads CASSAPAGGYEQFF. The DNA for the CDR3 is TGTGCCAGCAGTGCTCCAGCGGGAGGGTATGAGCAGTTCTTC.

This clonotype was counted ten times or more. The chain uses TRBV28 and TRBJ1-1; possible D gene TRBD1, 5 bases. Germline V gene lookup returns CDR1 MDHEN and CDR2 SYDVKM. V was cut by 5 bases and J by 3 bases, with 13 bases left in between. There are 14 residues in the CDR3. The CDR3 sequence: CASSVPQGHTEAFF. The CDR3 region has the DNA TGTGCCAGCAGTGTCCCGCAGGGTCACACTGAAGCTTTCTTT.